This TCR beta chain was recorded in a study of T cell changes during pregnancy in multiple sclerosis. V shed 7 bases, J shed 7 bases, and the junction held 5 bases outside the gene matches. CDR3 size: 13 residues. The germline CDR1 and CDR2 sequences are SNHLY and FYNNEI. This table comes from immunoSEQ multiplex PCR, and its TCRdb copy is limited to in-frame clones, with some not included. The table lists tens of thousands of clones, 90% of them singletons. V and J are TRBV2 and TRBJ1-4; 8 bases match TRBD1. The receptor comes from a female donor in good health, enrolled as a control in a pregnancy study. Sequences were derived from peripheral blood, sampled after pregnancy. The DNA for the CDR3 is TGTGCCAGCAAAGGACAGGGCGGTGAAAAACTGTTTTTT. Protein: CASKGQGGEKLFF.